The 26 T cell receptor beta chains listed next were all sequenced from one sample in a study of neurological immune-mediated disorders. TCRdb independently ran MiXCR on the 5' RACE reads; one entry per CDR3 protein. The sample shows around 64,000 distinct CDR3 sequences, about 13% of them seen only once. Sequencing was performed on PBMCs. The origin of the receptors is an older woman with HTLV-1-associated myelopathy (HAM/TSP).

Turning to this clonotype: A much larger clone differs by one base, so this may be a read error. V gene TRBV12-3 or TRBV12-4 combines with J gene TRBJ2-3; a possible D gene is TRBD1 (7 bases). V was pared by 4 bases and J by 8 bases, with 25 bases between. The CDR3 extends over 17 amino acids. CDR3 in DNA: TGTGCCAGCAGTTCACCCGGGAGCCGAAGGGGGCCTGGTACGCAGTATTTT. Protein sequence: CASSSPGSRRGPGTQYF.

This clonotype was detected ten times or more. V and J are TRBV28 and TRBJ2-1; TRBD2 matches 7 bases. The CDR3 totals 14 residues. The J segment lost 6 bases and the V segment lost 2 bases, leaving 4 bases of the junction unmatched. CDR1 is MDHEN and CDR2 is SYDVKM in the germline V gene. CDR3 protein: CASSLGGRSNEQFF. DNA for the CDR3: TGTGCCAGCAGTTTAGGCGGGAGAAGCAATGAGCAGTTCTTC. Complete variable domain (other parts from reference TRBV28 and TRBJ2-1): DVKVTQSSRYLVKRTGEKVFLECVQDMDHENMFWYRQDPGLGLRLIYFSYDVKMKEKGDIPEGYSVSREKKERFSLILESASTNQTSMYLCASSLGGRSNEQFFGPGTRLTVL.

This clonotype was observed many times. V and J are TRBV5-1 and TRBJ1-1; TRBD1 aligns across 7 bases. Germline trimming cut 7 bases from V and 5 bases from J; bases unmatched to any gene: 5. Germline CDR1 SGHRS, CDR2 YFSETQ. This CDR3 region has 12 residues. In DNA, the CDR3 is TGCGCCAGCTACGACAGGGTAACTGAAGCTTTCTTT. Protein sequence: CASYDRVTEAFF.

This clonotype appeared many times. The CDR3 protein is CASSHSGGGRGGTDTQYF. The CDR3 region has the DNA TGCGCCAGCAGCCATTCCGGCGGGGGGCGAGGCGGCACAGATACGCAGTATTTT. This chain links TRBV4-1 with TRBJ2-3, with 8 bases lining up with TRBD2. Germline-derived CDR1 and CDR2 are MGHRA and YSYEKL. The trim removed 3 bases at V and 1 base at J, leaving 12 bases unmatched. The CDR3 is made up of 18 amino acids.

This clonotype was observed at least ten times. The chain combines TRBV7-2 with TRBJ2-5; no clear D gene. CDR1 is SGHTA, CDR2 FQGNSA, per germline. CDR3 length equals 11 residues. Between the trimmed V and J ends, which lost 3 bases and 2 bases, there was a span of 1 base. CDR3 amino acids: CASSLQETQYF. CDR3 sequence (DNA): TGTGCCAGCAGCTTGCAAGAGACCCAGTACTTC. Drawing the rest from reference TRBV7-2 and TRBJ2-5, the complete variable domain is GAGVSQSPSNKVTEKGKDVELRCDPISGHTALYWYRQSLGQGLEFLIYFQGNSAPDKSGLPSDRFSAERTGGSVSTLTIQRTQQEDSAVYLCASSLQETQYFGPGTRLLVL.

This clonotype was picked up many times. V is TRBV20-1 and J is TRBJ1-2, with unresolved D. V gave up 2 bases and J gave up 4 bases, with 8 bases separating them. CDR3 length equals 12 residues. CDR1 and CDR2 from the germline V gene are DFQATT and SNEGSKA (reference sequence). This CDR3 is CSARRESYGYTF. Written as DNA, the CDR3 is TGCAGTGCTAGACGGGAGAGCTATGGCTACACCTTC.

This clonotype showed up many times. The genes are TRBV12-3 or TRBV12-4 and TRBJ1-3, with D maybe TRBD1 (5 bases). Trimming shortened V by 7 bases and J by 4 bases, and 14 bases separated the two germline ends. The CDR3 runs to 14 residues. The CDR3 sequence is CASTEAGFGNTIYF. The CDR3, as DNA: TGTGCCAGCACCGAAGCAGGGTTCGGAAACACCATATATTTT.

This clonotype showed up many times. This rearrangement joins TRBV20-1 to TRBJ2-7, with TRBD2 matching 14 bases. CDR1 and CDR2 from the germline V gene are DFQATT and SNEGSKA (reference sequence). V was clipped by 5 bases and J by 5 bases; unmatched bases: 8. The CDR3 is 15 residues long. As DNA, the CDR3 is TGCAGTGCTTTGACTAGCGGGAGGGCCGTGCACGAGCAGTACTTC. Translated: CSALTSGRAVHEQYF.

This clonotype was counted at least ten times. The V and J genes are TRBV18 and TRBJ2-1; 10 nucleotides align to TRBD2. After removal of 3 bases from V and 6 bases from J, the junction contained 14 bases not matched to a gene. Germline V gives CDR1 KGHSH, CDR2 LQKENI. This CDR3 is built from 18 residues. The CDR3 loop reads CASSPPGSASGSVNEQFF. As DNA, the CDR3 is TGTGCCAGCTCACCTCCGGGGAGTGCTAGCGGGAGTGTCAATGAGCAGTTCTTC.

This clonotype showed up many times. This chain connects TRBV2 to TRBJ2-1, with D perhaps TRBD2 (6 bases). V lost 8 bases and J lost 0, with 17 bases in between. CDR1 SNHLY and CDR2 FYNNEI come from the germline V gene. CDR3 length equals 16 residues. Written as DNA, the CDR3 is TGTGCCAGCGAAATGCGCGGCGGGGCCTCCTACAATGAGCAGTTCTTC. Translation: CASEMRGGASYNEQFF.

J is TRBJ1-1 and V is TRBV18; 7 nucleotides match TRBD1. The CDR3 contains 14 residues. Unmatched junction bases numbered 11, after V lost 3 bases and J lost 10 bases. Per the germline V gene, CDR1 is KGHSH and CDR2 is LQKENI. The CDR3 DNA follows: TGTGCCAGCTCACCCCAAGACCTAGGACAGGCAGCTTTCTTT. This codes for CASSPQDLGQAAFF.

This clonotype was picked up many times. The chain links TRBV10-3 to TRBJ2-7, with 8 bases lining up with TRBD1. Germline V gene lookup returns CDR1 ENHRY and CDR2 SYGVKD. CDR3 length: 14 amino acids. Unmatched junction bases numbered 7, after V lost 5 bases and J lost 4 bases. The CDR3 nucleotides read TGTGCCATCAGTTCCCGCGGACAGGGATACGAGCAGTACTTC. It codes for CAISSRGQGYEQYF.

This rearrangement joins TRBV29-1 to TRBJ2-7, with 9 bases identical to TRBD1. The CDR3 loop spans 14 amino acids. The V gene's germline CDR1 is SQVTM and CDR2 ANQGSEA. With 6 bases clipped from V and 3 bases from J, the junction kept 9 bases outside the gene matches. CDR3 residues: CSVGRTGDIYEQYF. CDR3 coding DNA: TGCAGCGTCGGGAGGACAGGGGATATCTACGAGCAGTACTTC.

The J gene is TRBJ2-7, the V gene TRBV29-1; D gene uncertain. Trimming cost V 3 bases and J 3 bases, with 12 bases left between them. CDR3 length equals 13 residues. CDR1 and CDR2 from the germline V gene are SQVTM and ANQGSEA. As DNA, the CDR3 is TGCAGCGTTGATGGGATTGGTAGCTACGAGCAGTACTTC. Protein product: CSVDGIGSYEQYF.

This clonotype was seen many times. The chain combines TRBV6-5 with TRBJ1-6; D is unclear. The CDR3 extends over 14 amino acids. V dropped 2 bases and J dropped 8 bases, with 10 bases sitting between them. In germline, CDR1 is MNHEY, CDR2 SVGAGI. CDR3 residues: CASSYLDTHSPLHF. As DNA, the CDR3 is TGTGCCAGCAGTTACCTCGACACCCATTCACCCCTCCACTTT.

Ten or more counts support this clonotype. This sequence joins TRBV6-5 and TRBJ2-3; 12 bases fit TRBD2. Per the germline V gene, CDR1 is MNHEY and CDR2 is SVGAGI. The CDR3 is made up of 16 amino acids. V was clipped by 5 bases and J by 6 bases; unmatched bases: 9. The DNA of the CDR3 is TGTGCCAGCAGTCTTCTAGCGGGAGGGGGTAGGGATACGCAGTATTTT. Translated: CASSLLAGGGRDTQYF.

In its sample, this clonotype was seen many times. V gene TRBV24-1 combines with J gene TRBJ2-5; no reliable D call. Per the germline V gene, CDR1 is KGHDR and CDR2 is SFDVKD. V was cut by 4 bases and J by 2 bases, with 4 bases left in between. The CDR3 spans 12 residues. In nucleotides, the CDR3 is TGTGCCACCAGTGACCAACAAGAGACCCAGTACTTC. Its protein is CATSDQQETQYF.

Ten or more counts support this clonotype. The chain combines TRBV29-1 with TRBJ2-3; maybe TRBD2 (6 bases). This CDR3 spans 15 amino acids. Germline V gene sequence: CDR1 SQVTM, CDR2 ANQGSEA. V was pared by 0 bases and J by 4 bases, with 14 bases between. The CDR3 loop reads CSVEDVREVADTQYF. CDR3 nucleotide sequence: TGCAGCGTTGAAGATGTAAGGGAGGTCGCAGATACGCAGTATTTT.

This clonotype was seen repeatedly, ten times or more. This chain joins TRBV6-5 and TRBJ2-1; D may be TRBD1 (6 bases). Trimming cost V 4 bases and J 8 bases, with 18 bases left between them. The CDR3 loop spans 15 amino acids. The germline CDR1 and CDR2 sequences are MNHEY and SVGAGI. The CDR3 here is CASSSGQLSDHEQFF. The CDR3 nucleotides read TGTGCCAGCAGTTCAGGACAGTTAAGTGACCATGAGCAGTTCTTC.

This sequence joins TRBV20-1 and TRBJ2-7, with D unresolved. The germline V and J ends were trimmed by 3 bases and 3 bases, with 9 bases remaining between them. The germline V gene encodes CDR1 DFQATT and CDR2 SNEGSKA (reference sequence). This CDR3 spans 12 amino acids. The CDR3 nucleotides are TGCAGTGCTAGGTCCAGCAACTACGAGCAGTACTTC. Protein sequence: CSARSSNYEQYF.

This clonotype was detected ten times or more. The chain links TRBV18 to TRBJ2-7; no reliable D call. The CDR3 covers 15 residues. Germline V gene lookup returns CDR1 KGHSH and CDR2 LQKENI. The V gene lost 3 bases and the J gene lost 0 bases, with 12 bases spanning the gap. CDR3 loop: CASSPGVPGSYEQYF. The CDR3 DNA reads TGTGCCAGCTCACCTGGAGTTCCAGGCTCCTACGAGCAGTACTTC.

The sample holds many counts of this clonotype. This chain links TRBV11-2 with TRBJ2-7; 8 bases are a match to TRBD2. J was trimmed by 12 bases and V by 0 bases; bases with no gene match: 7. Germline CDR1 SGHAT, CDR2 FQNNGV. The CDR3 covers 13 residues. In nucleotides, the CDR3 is TGTGCCAGCAGCTTAGAGACCCACGGGGGGGTGTACTTC. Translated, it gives CASSLETHGGVYF. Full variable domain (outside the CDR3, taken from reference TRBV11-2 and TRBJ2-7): EAGVAQSPRYKIIEKRQSVAFWCNPISGHATLYWYQQILGQGPKLLIQFQNNGVVDDSQLPKDRFSAERLKGVDSTLKIQPAKLEDSAVYLCASSLETHGGVYFGPGTRLTVT.

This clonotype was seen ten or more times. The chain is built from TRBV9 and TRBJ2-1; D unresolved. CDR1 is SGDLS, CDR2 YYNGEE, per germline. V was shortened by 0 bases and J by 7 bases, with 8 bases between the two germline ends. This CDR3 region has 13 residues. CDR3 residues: CASSVGGSNEQFF. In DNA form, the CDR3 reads TGTGCCAGCAGCGTAGGTGGGTCAAATGAGCAGTTCTTC.

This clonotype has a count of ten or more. In DNA form, the CDR3 reads TGCAGCGTTGAAGAGGGATTGGGGGGGCCCTACGAGCAGTACTTC. This sequence encodes CSVEEGLGGPYEQYF. The chain employs TRBV29-1 and TRBJ2-7, with a weak D call TRBD2 (7 bases). With 0 bases removed from V and 2 bases from J, the gap between germline ends came to 14 bases. This CDR3 is 15 amino acids long. Germline V gives CDR1 SQVTM, CDR2 ANQGSEA.

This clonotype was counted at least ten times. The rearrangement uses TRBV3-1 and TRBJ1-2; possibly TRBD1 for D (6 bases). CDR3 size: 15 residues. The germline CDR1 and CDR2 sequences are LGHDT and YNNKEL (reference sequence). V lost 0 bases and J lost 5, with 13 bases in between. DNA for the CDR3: TGTGCCAGCAGCCAAGAGCGGACAGACCTATATGGCTACACCTTC. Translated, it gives CASSQERTDLYGYTF.

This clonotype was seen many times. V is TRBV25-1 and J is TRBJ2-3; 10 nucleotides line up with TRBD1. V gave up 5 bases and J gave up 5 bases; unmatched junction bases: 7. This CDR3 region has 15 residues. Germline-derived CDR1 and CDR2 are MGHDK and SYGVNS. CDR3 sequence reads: CASSIDRGRRDTQYF. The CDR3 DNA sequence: TGTGCCAGCAGTATCGACAGGGGGCGAAGAGATACGCAGTATTTT.